One and the same sample provided the 16 T cell receptor beta chains below, sequenced in a study of cytotoxic CD8 clonotypes in ibrutinib-treated CLL (dated by TCRdb to 2020 to 2023). The receptor library was made with the immunoSEQ multiplex PCR assay. Entries here come from immuneACCESS through TCRdb and include only in-frame sequences with V and J called. Some clones fail to appear in such tables; in the studies checked, an unresolved V gene covers under half of the shortfall, and the cause of the remainder is unknown. The sample yields over 250,000 clones; around 77% were counted once. The leading ten clones occupy approximately 5.1% of the sample. This specimen's time point label, interpreted: progressive disease on ibrutinib. The material sequenced was PBMCs, taken at disease progression, from a patient treated with ibrutinib. These receptors were obtained from a human donor with chronic lymphocytic leukemia.

The rearrangement joins TRBV6-6 to TRBJ1-2; tentative D call: TRBD1 (5 bases). This CDR3 comprises 15 residues. Germline lookup yields CDR1 MNHNY and CDR2 SVGAGI (reference sequence). The V gene lost 1 base and the J gene lost 3 bases, with 12 bases spanning the gap. CDR3 residues: CASSYLGPPDYGYTF. The CDR3 DNA reads TGTGCCAGCAGTTACTTGGGGCCCCCGGACTATGGCTACACCTTC.

The chain combines TRBV9 with TRBJ1-1; 8 positions agree with TRBD1. After removal of 0 bases from V and 0 bases from J, the junction contained 10 bases not matched to a gene. Germline V gene data show CDR1 as SGDLS and CDR2 as YYNGEE. CDR3 size: 18 residues. CDR3 nucleotides: TGTGCCAGCAGCGTAGTAATTGGGGGACAGGATCTGAACACTGAAGCTTTCTTT. It codes for CASSVVIGGQDLNTEAFF.

This chain links TRBV19 with TRBJ1-2, with 9 bases fitting TRBD1. Germline V gene sequence: CDR1 LNHDA, CDR2 SQIVND (reference sequence). The CDR3 is 18 amino acids. V lost 0 bases to trimming and J lost 4 bases; unmatched junction nucleotides: 12. The CDR3 spells CASSIDLPTGGFGYGYTF. The CDR3 nucleotides are TGTGCCAGTAGTATAGACCTCCCCACAGGGGGCTTCGGCTATGGCTACACCTTC.

This chain links TRBV11-3 with TRBJ2-2; a possible D gene is TRBD2 (7 bases). The V gene lost 5 bases and the J gene lost 6 bases, with 19 bases spanning the gap. The CDR3 contains 16 residues. The germline V gene encodes CDR1 SGHNT and CDR2 YENEEA. The CDR3 spells CASSPYGGARAGELFF. CDR3 bases: TGTGCCAGCAGCCCGTATGGGGGGGCGCGCGCCGGGGAGCTGTTTTTT.

The chain couples TRBV28 to TRBJ2-7; 10 nucleotides match TRBD1. Looked up from germline, CDR1 is MDHEN and CDR2 is SYDVKM. The CDR3 covers 17 residues. V lost 2 bases and J lost 5; bases outside the gene matches: 12. The CDR3 region has the DNA TGTGCCAGCAGTTTAGGGTTGGCCGGGACAGGGGAGGACGAGCAGTACTTC. It translates to CASSLGLAGTGEDEQYF.

The J gene is TRBJ2-1, the V gene TRBV11-3, with D perhaps assigned TRBD1 or TRBD2 (5 bases each). Trimming stripped 5 bases from V and 1 base from J, with 12 bases between. The CDR3 covers 15 residues. Germline V gene sequence: CDR1 SGHNT, CDR2 YENEEA. CDR3 protein: CASSPRWGSYNEQFF. DNA for the CDR3: TGTGCCAGCAGCCCCAGATGGGGGTCCTACAATGAGCAGTTCTTC.

This chain links TRBV5-1 with TRBJ2-7; TRBD2 is a possible D gene (6 bases). The CDR3 runs to 14 residues. V was pared by 1 base and J by 5 bases, with 13 bases between. Germline CDR1 and CDR2: SGHRS and YFSETQ. The DNA for the CDR3 is TGCGCCAGCAGCTTGAACGGCGGGGTGGACGAGCAGTACTTC. The encoded protein is CASSLNGGVDEQYF. The full variable domain, completed using reference TRBV5-1 and TRBJ2-7, is KAGVTQTPRYLIKTRGQQVTLSCSPISGHRSVSWYQQTPGQGLQFLFEYFSETQRNKGNFPGRFSGRQFSNSRSEMNVSTLELGDSALYLCASSLNGGVDEQYFGPGTRLTVT.

The V and J genes are TRBV5-4 and TRBJ2-1, with TRBD1 matching 9 bases. The CDR3 spans 16 residues. Germline V gives CDR1 SGHNT, CDR2 YYREEE (reference sequence). V was pared by 7 bases and J by 5 bases, with 13 bases of the junction left unmatched. The CDR3 loop is CASDERTGDLNNEQFF. CDR3 sequence (DNA): TGTGCCAGCGACGAAAGGACAGGGGACCTAAACAATGAGCAGTTCTTC.

The rearrangement links TRBV11-2 to TRBJ2-7; maybe TRBD2 (6 bases). The CDR3 is 16 amino acids. The V and J ends lost 2 bases and 1 base respectively, with 15 bases between them. CDR1 SGHAT and CDR2 FQNNGV come from the germline V gene. CDR3: CASSLRRGTFSYEQYF. The CDR3 DNA reads as TGTGCCAGCAGCTTACGACGGGGGACTTTTTCCTACGAGCAGTACTTC.

V is TRBV7-2 and J is TRBJ1-2; no definite D call. Trimming shortened V by 4 bases and J by 6 bases, and 12 bases separated the two germline ends. Germline V gene lookup returns CDR1 SGHTA and CDR2 FQGNSA. The CDR3 totals 13 residues. The DNA of the CDR3 is TGTGCCAGCAGCTACCCCCCGGGCCATGGCTACACCTTC. Translation gives CASSYPPGHGYTF.

This sequence joins TRBV19 and TRBJ2-5; TRBD2 is a possible D gene (6 bases). Looked up from germline, CDR1 is LNHDA and CDR2 is SQIVND (reference sequence). There are 13 residues in the CDR3. With 3 bases removed from V and 4 bases from J, the gap between germline ends came to 9 bases. CDR3 sequence: CASSISGAETQYF. CDR3 sequence (DNA): TGTGCCAGTAGTATTTCGGGAGCAGAGACCCAGTACTTC.

The J gene is TRBJ2-4, the V gene TRBV4-1; D gene ambiguous. Germline V gives CDR1 MGHRA, CDR2 YSYEKL. The length of the CDR3 is 14 residues. V was clipped by 1 base and J by 15 bases, with 19 bases between them. CDR3 DNA sequence: TGCGCCAGCAGCCAAGCGCCGGGTACGACATTTTCGTACTTC. Its protein product is CASSQAPGTTFSYF.

CDR3 in DNA: TGTGCCAGCAACACAGGGATGGGGCAGCCCCAGCATTTT. Translating it yields CASNTGMGQPQHF. The gene calls are TRBV2 and TRBJ1-5; D might be TRBD1 (6 bases). Trimming removed 7 bases at V and 7 bases at J, with 14 bases between. This CDR3 has 13 residues. CDR1 and CDR2 (germline): SNHLY, FYNNEI.

The rearrangement uses TRBV19 and TRBJ2-5, with 7 bases aligning to TRBD2. The CDR3 is 13 residues long. CDR1 and CDR2 from the germline V gene are LNHDA and SQIVND (reference sequence). Trimming at V came to 5 bases and at J to 5 bases, leaving 5 bases not matched to a gene. The CDR3: CASSGGSWETQYF. The DNA for the CDR3 is TGTGCCAGTAGTGGCGGGAGTTGGGAGACCCAGTACTTC. The full variable domain, in which reference TRBV19 and TRBJ2-5 provide the parts outside the CDR3, is DGGITQSPKYLFRKEGQNVTLSCEQNLNHDAMYWYRQDPGQGLRLIYYSQIVNDFQKGDIAEGYSVSREKKESFPLTVTSAQKNPTAFYLCASSGGSWETQYFGPGTRLLVL.

This chain joins TRBV18 and TRBJ1-1; D possibly corresponds to TRBD1 (6 bases). The CDR3 runs to 12 residues. Germline assignment: CDR1 KGHSH and CDR2 LQKENI. Trimming left V 4 bases short and J 8 bases short, with 11 bases between. The CDR3 reads CASSLTGREAFF. The DNA of the CDR3 is TGTGCCAGCTCACTCACAGGGCGGGAAGCTTTCTTT.

The chain joins TRBV6-5 to TRBJ2-7; the D gene is possibly TRBD1 (6 bases). The V gene's germline CDR1 is MNHEY and CDR2 SVGAGI. V was cut by 5 bases and J by 6 bases, with 20 bases left in between. This CDR3 spans 15 amino acids. CDR3 nucleotides: TGTGCCAGCAGTGGCTACAGGGATTCCTCGTCCGAGCAGTACTTC. Protein sequence: CASSGYRDSSSEQYF.